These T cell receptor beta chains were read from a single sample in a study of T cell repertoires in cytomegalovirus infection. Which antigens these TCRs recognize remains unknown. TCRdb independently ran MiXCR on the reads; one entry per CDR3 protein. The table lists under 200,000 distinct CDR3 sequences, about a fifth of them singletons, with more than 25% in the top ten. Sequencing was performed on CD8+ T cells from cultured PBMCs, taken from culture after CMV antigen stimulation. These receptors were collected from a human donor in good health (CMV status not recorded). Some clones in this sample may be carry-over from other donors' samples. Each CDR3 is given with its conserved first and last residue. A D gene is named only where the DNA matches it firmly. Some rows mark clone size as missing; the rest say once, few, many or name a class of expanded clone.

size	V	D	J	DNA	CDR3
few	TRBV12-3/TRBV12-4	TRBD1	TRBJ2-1	TGTGCCAGCATCACGTCAGGGGGCCCTCAATACAATGAGCAGTTCTTC	CASITSGGPQYNEQFF
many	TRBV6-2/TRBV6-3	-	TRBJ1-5	TGTGCCAGCAGTTACCCAGCGGGGGGCAATCAGCCCCAGCATTTT	CASSYPAGGNQPQHF
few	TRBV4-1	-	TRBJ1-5	TGCGCCAGCAGCCAACGTGAGGGTCAGCCCCAGCATTTT	CASSQREGQPQHF
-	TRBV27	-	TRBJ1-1	TGTGCCAGCAGTTTTTTCGGGGAGGATGAAGCTTTCTTT	CASSFFGEDEAFF
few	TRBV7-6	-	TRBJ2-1	TGTGCCAGCAGCGTTAACAATGAGCAGTTCTTC	CASSVNNEQFF
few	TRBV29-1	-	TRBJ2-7	TGCAGCGTTAGGACTGGGGCCTACGAGCAGTACTTC	CSVRTGAYEQYF
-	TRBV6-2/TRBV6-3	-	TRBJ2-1	TGTGCCAGCACCTTCGCGGGGGCGAATGAGCAGTTCTTC	CASTFAGANEQFF
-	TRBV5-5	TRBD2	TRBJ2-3	TGTGCCAGCAGTCCAGAATGGCGGGGGTTAGCAGATACGCAGTATTTT	CASSPEWRGLADTQYF
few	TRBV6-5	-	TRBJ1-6	TGTGCCAGCAGTGAGATAAGACAGACCGTAAATTCACCCCTCCACTTT	CASSEIRQTVNSPLHF
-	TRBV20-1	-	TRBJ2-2	TGCAGTGCGAGCCGTAAAACCGGGGAGCTGTTTTTT	CSASRKTGELFF
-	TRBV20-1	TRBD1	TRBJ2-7	TGCAGTGCTAGAGATTCCCTGGACAGGGGGCCGGGGCAGTACTTC	CSARDSLDRGPGQYF
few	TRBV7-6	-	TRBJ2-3	TGTGCCAGCAGCTCAAGAGCCTTGGGAGATACGCAGTATTTT	CASSSRALGDTQYF
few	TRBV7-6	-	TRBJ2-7	TGTGCCAGCAGCTTAGAAAGTGACTACGAGCAGTACTTC	CASSLESDYEQYF
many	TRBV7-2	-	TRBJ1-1	TGTGCCAGCAGCAGAGACAGCCCGATGAACACTGAAGCTTTCTTT	CASSRDSPMNTEAFF
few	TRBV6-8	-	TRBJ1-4	TGTGCCAGCAGCCGAGTCGACAGTAATGAAAAACTGTTTTTT	CASSRVDSNEKLFF
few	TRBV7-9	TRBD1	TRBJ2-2	TGTGCCAGCAGCCGACAGGGGGATTACACCGGGGAGCTGTTTTTT	CASSRQGDYTGELFF
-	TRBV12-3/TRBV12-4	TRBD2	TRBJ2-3	TGTGCCAGCAGCTCCGGGACTAGCGATGTAGCATTCACAGATACGCAGTATTTT	CASSSGTSDVAFTDTQYF
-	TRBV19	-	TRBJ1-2	TGTGCCAGTCCTCCGGGCCTCTTATACGAAGGCTACACCTTC	CASPPGLLYEGYTF
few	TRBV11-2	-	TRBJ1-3	TGTGCCAGCAGCCCTAAACAGGGATCTGGAAACACCATATATTTT	CASSPKQGSGNTIYF
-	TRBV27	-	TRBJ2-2	TGTGCCAGCAGTTTAAGGGGCCGGGGGGCCGTCACCGGGGAGCTGTTTTTT	CASSLRGRGAVTGELFF
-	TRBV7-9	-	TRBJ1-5	TGTGCCAGCAGCTCCTCGAATAGCAATCAGCCCCAGCATTTT	CASSSSNSNQPQHF
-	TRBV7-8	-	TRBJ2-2	TGTGCCAGCTTCACAATAGATCCCGGGGCGCGCACCGGGGAGCTGTTTTTT	CASFTIDPGARTGELFF
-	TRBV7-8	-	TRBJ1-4	TGTGCCAGCAGCTTAGGTCAGGGCGACGAAAAACTGTTTTTT	CASSLGQGDEKLFF
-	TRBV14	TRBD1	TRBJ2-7	TGTGCCAGCAGCCAAGATTGGAACAGGGGATCCTACGAGCAGTACTTC	CASSQDWNRGSYEQYF
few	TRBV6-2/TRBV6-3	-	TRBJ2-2	TGTGCCGGAGGATCTCAGAACACCGGGGAGCTGTTTTTT	CAGGSQNTGELFF
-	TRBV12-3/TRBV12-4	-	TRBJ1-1	TGTGCCAGCAGTTTGACTCTGAGGGTGAACACTGAAGCTTTCTTT	CASSLTLRVNTEAFF
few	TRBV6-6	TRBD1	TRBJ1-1	TGTGCCAGCAGTACGGACAGGATCTGGGACACTGAAGCTTTCTTT	CASSTDRIWDTEAFF
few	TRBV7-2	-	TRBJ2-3	TGTGCCAGCAGCTTAGTCTTGTCCTCGAGCACAGATACGCAGTATTTT	CASSLVLSSSTDTQYF
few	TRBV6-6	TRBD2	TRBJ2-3	TGTGCCAGCAGATACCGGGCGGGGGGGACAGATACGCAGTATTTT	CASRYRAGGTDTQYF